The 18 T cell receptor beta chains in this list originate from one sample, sequenced in a study of blood T cell repertoires in COVID-19. TCRdb keeps only in-frame clones here, not all; method: immunoSEQ multiplex PCR. The table records some 160,000 clones, about 86% of them present only once. Sequencing input: peripheral blood. The receptors originated from a woman between 70 and 85 years old who had recovered from COVID-19.

The V gene is TRBV28, the J gene TRBJ1-1, with D hard to call. The germline V gene encodes CDR1 MDHEN and CDR2 SYDVKM. V was pared by 5 bases and J by 10 bases, with 20 bases between. The CDR3 has 14 amino acids. The CDR3 reads CASSTPPTARGAFF. The CDR3 coding sequence is TGTGCCAGCAGTACACCCCCGACTGCCCGGGGAGCTTTCTTT.

In its sample, this clone was seen once. DNA for the CDR3: TGTGCCAGCACACGACTAGCGGTTTACAATGAGCAGTTCTTC. Translated, it gives CASTRLAVYNEQFF. V usage is TRBV2 and J usage is TRBJ2-1; TRBD2 aligns across 9 bases. This CDR3 contains 14 residues. From germline, CDR1 is SNHLY and CDR2 FYNNEI. V lost 7 bases and J lost 4; bases outside the gene matches: 5.

J is TRBJ1-2 and V is TRBV28; TRBD1 matches 9 bases. CDR1 MDHEN and CDR2 SYDVKM come from the germline V gene. CDR3 size: 15 residues. V gave up 4 bases and J gave up 4 bases; unmatched junction bases: 7. The CDR3: CASSSRDRVFYGYTF. The CDR3 DNA reads as TGTGCCAGCAGTTCGAGGGACAGGGTTTTCTATGGCTACACCTTC.

The rearrangement links TRBV6-5 to TRBJ1-2; D is unclear. With 7 bases removed from V and 7 bases from J, the gap between germline ends came to 16 bases. CDR1 and CDR2 (germline): MNHEY, SVGAGI. The CDR3 is 13 amino acids. The CDR3 region is CASTREGRGGYTF. As DNA, the CDR3 is TGTGCCAGCACCCGTGAGGGCCGCGGTGGCTACACCTTC.

This clone was counted once. J is TRBJ2-7 and V is TRBV21-1; whether TRBD1, the table's D call, matches the DNA was not checked. TRBV21-1 is a recognized pseudogene. The CDR3 length is 14 residues. CDR3 in DNA: TGTGCCAGCAGCACCACAGGGTTCGCCTACGAGCAGTACTTC. Its translation is CASSTTGFAYEQYF.

This clone was observed a single time. Other DNA sequences from this sample encode an identical CDR3 as well. This chain connects TRBV7-3 to TRBJ2-1; TRBD1 matches 8 bases. This CDR3 comprises 14 residues. The ends lost 5 bases at V and 4 bases at J; junction bases unmatched: 4. Germline-derived CDR1 and CDR2 are SGHTA and FQGTGA. The CDR3 region has the DNA TGTGCCAGCAGCCCTCGGACAGGGTACAATGAGCAGTTCTTC. This sequence encodes CASSPRTGYNEQFF.

This sequence joins TRBV3-1 (or the pseudogene TRBV3-2) and TRBJ2-7; 7 nucleotides line up with TRBD2. The junction had 7 bases not matched to a gene; V was cut back by 10 bases and J by 1 base. Germline V gene sequence: CDR1 LGHDT, CDR2 YNNKEL (reference sequence). This CDR3 is 13 amino acids long. The CDR3 loop is CATTRGESYEQYF. DNA for the CDR3: TGTGCCACCACTCGGGGGGAGTCCTACGAGCAGTACTTC.

This clone has more than one count but fewer than ten. The chain links TRBV11-1 to TRBJ2-7, with TRBD2 as a possible D gene (6 bases). V gave up 5 bases and J gave up 6 bases, with 17 bases separating them. Germline CDR1 SGHAT, CDR2 FQDESV (reference sequence). CDR3 length: 14 residues. The CDR3: CASSKKPGGVEQYF. In DNA, the CDR3 is TGTGCCAGCAGCAAAAAACCGGGCGGGGTCGAGCAGTACTTC. Supplemented by reference TRBV11-1 and TRBJ2-7, the full variable domain reads EAEVAQSPRYKITEKSQAVAFWCDPISGHATLYWYRQILGQGPELLVQFQDESVVDDSQLPKDRFSAERLKGVDSTLKIQPAELGDSAMYLCASSKKPGGVEQYFGPGTRLTVT.

This sequence joins TRBV10-3 and TRBJ2-7; perhaps TRBD2 as D (6 bases). This CDR3 contains 13 residues. Germline CDR1 and CDR2: ENHRY and SYGVKD. V lost 4 bases and J 4 bases, leaving 11 bases between the germline ends. CDR3: CAISVGLSYEQYF. The CDR3 region has the DNA TGTGCCATCAGTGTGGGACTTTCATACGAGCAGTACTTC.

J is TRBJ1-1 and V is TRBV3-1 (or the pseudogene TRBV3-2); D ambiguous. Germline CDR1 LGHDT, CDR2 YNNKEL (reference sequence). V was trimmed by 4 bases and J by 4 bases, leaving 7 bases between them. The length of the CDR3 is 12 residues. This chain's CDR3 is CASSPRGTEAFF. DNA for the CDR3: TGTGCCAGCAGCCCACGGGGCACTGAAGCTTTCTTT.

This clone is a singleton in its sample. The genes are TRBV29-1 and TRBJ2-3, with 7 positions matching TRBD2. CDR1 is SQVTM, CDR2 ANQGSEA, per germline. The CDR3 length is 13 residues. The V segment lost 6 bases and the J segment 2 bases; nucleotides outside the gene matches: 5. The CDR3 loop is CSVAGPLTDTQYF. The CDR3 nucleotides are TGCAGCGTAGCGGGGCCCCTCACAGATACGCAGTATTTT.

The gene calls are TRBV9 and TRBJ2-3; 9 bases are shared with TRBD1. The CDR3 length is 15 residues. CDR1 and CDR2 (germline): SGDLS, YYNGEE. V lost 5 bases to trimming and J lost 4 bases; unmatched junction nucleotides: 8. CDR3 in amino acids: CASRPDRGVADTQYF. In DNA form, the CDR3 reads TGTGCCAGCAGACCCGACAGGGGGGTCGCAGATACGCAGTATTTT.

This chain joins TRBV20-1 and TRBJ1-4; a possible D gene is TRBD1 (5 bases). The CDR3 consists of 10 residues. The V end was cut by 7 bases, the J end by 8 bases, with 8 bases between. Germline assignment: CDR1 DFQATT and CDR2 SNEGSKA (reference sequence). The CDR3: CSVRGEKLFF. CDR3 coding DNA: TGCAGTGTGCGGGGCGAAAAACTGTTTTTT.

This chain joins TRBV14 and TRBJ2-7, with TRBD1 identical over 7 bases. Trimming took 2 bases from V and 6 from J; bases not matched to a gene: 7. There are 14 residues in the CDR3. Germline V gene sequence: CDR1 SGHDN, CDR2 FVKESK. As DNA, the CDR3 is TGTGCCAGCAGCCAAAGGTTCGGGACAGTCGAGCAGTACTTC. The encoded protein is CASSQRFGTVEQYF.

The genes are TRBV30 and TRBJ1-1, with D possibly matching TRBD1 (5 bases). Trimming took off 3 bases at V and 0 bases at J, with 8 bases between the two ends. Germline assignment: CDR1 GTSNPN and CDR2 SVGIG (reference sequence). This CDR3 has 13 residues. The DNA of the CDR3 is TGTGCCTGGAGCAGGGATATGAACACTGAAGCTTTCTTT. Encoded protein: CAWSRDMNTEAFF.

This clone appeared a single time. The chain recombines TRBV6-5 with TRBJ2-2, with D possibly matching TRBD2 (5 bases). V was pared by 5 bases and J by 2 bases, with 9 bases between. The CDR3 extends over 14 amino acids. Germline V gene lookup returns CDR1 MNHEY and CDR2 SVGAGI. The CDR3, as DNA: TGTGCCAGCAGTCGGGGAAGAAACACCGGGGAGCTGTTTTTT. Its protein product is CASSRGRNTGELFF.

The chain employs TRBV6-6 and TRBJ1-1, with D unresolved. The CDR3 has 15 residues. The germline gives CDR1 MNHNY, CDR2 SVGAGI (reference sequence). The V end was cut by 9 bases, the J end by 4 bases, with 21 bases between. Here the CDR3 reads CASMDSGSAGTEAFF. CDR3 bases: TGTGCCAGTATGGATTCGGGGAGCGCGGGCACTGAAGCTTTCTTT.

The chain recombines TRBV6-5 with TRBJ2-2, with a tentative D call TRBD2 (7 bases). V was pared by 7 bases and J by 8 bases, with 20 bases between. The CDR3 has 15 amino acids. Germline V gene data show CDR1 as MNHEY and CDR2 as SVGAGI. The CDR3 DNA follows: TGTGCCAGCACCTTTGGAGGCGGGGGCTGGGGGGAGCTGTTTTTT. Residues: CASTFGGGGWGELFF.